One and the same sample provided the 16 T cell receptor beta chains below, sequenced in a study of T cells in narcolepsy. Only in-frame clones appear in the TCRdb table, and some are missing; sequencing was by immunoSEQ multiplex PCR. The sample comprises more than 20,000 clones, 92% of which are singletons, and more than 0.9% rests with the top ten. Sequencing used CD45RA- memory CD4+ T cells from PBMCs. These receptors originate from a human donor with narcolepsy.

This chain uses TRBV7-9 with TRBJ2-3; D not resolved. Trimming left V 1 base short and J 2 bases short, with 7 bases between. CDR3 length: 14 amino acids. CDR1 is SEHNR, CDR2 FQNEAQ, per germline (reference sequence). The CDR3 DNA reads TGTGCCAGCAGCTTAGGACAAAACACAGATACGCAGTATTTT. This encodes CASSLGQNTDTQYF.

This chain's CDR3 is CASSFGTGVYEQYF. The DNA for the CDR3 is TGTGCCAGCAGTTTCGGGACAGGGGTCTACGAGCAGTACTTC. The chain links TRBV28 to TRBJ2-7; 10 nucleotides align to TRBD1. The V gene's germline CDR1 is MDHEN and CDR2 SYDVKM. J gave up 3 bases and V 3 bases, and 2 bases lay outside the gene matches. The CDR3 runs to 14 residues.

In its sample, this clone was seen a few times. The chain uses TRBV7-2 and TRBJ2-2, with TRBD2 matching over 9 bases. Losses at the gene ends were 5 bases for V and 4 bases for J; bases not matched to a gene: 5. CDR3 length: 15 amino acids. The V gene's germline CDR1 is SGHTA and CDR2 FQGNSA. CDR3: CASSLRGLATGELFF. The CDR3 nucleotides are TGTGCCAGCAGCCTAAGGGGACTAGCCACCGGGGAGCTGTTTTTT.

The chain has TRBV30 and TRBJ2-5, with D tentatively TRBD2 (5 bases). Germline values: CDR1 GTSNPN, CDR2 SVGIG (reference sequence). CDR3 size: 14 residues. V was shortened by 0 bases and J by 7 bases, with 15 bases between the two germline ends. The CDR3 loop reads CAWSVLGEPRTQYF. The CDR3, as DNA: TGTGCCTGGAGTGTTCTCGGGGAGCCGAGGACCCAGTACTTC.

The rearrangement joins TRBV18 to TRBJ2-1; D gene ambiguous. The CDR3 length is 14 residues. Germline V gene lookup returns CDR1 KGHSH and CDR2 LQKENI. The V and J ends lost 2 bases and 1 base respectively, with 6 bases between them. This chain's CDR3 is CASSPTRSYNEQFF. The CDR3, as DNA: TGTGCCAGCTCACCAACAAGATCCTACAATGAGCAGTTCTTC.

The chain couples TRBV6-5 to TRBJ2-7, with 13 bases matching TRBD2. V lost 5 bases to trimming and J lost 5 bases; unmatched junction nucleotides: 3. There are 14 residues in the CDR3. CDR1 MNHEY and CDR2 SVGAGI come from the germline V gene. CDR3 bases: TGTGCCAGCAGTCGGACTAGCGGGAGCCACGAGCAGTACTTC. Translated, it gives CASSRTSGSHEQYF.

This clone was found once. The chain carries TRBV19 and TRBJ1-2; unclear D gene. This CDR3 region has 13 residues. V was clipped by 2 bases and J by 6 bases, with 10 bases between them. The germline CDR1 and CDR2 sequences are LNHDA and SQIVND (reference sequence). In nucleotides, the CDR3 is TGTGCCAGTAGTATAAGGAACAGAGATGGCTACACCTTC. The encoded protein is CASSIRNRDGYTF. The variable domain in full, completed from reference TRBV19 and TRBJ1-2, reads DGGITQSPKYLFRKEGQNVTLSCEQNLNHDAMYWYRQDPGQGLRLIYYSQIVNDFQKGDIAEGYSVSREKKESFPLTVTSAQKNPTAFYLCASSIRNRDGYTFGSGTRLTVV.

This chain links TRBV7-2 with TRBJ1-5; possible D gene TRBD1, 5 bases. The CDR3 loop spans 14 amino acids. Germline CDR1 and CDR2: SGHTA and FQGNSA. The germline V and J ends were trimmed by 3 bases and 4 bases, with 10 bases remaining between them. The CDR3 DNA is TGTGCCAGCAGCTTCGACAGAGTAAATCAGCCCCAGCATTTT. Protein: CASSFDRVNQPQHF.

The rearrangement joins TRBV11-2 to TRBJ1-3; D ambiguous. CDR3 length: 14 amino acids. The V and J ends lost 4 bases and 4 bases respectively, with 11 bases between them. CDR1 and CDR2 (germline): SGHAT, FQNNGV. The CDR3 here is CASSSTKEGNTIYF. CDR3 coding DNA: TGTGCCAGCAGCTCAACCAAGGAGGGAAACACCATATATTTT.

V gene TRBV18 combines with J gene TRBJ1-2; unclear D gene. Germline lookup yields CDR1 KGHSH and CDR2 LQKENI. V lost 3 bases and J lost 7, with 12 bases in between. The CDR3 extends over 13 amino acids. The CDR3 region has the DNA TGTGCCAGCTCACCGGGCAGAAGGAGTGGCTACACCTTC. This translates into CASSPGRRSGYTF.

The chain is built from TRBV5-1 and TRBJ2-1; TRBD2 aligns across 8 bases. V was clipped by 4 bases and J by 0 bases; unmatched bases: 18. The germline gives CDR1 SGHRS, CDR2 YFSETQ. The CDR3 extends over 20 amino acids. In nucleotides, the CDR3 is TGCGCCAGCAGCCCCCGGGGAATAGCGGGGATTACGAGCTCCTACAATGAGCAGTTCTTC. Its translation is CASSPRGIAGITSSYNEQFF.

The V and J genes are TRBV7-2 and TRBJ2-7, with D unclear. Germline values: CDR1 SGHTA, CDR2 FQGNSA. V shed 1 base and J shed 2 bases, with 6 bases lying between them. The CDR3 is made up of 13 amino acids. The CDR3 protein is CASSLGGTYEQYF. The CDR3 DNA reads TGTGCCAGCAGCTTAGGGGGAACCTACGAGCAGTACTTC.

The chain is built from TRBV5-6 and TRBJ1-5; D call uncertain. CDR1 is SGHDT and CDR2 is YYEEEE in the germline V gene. Between the trimmed V and J ends, which lost 2 bases and 4 bases, there was a span of 7 bases. The CDR3 extends over 13 amino acids. CDR3 in DNA: TGTGCCAGCAGCTTAGGCGTTAATCAGCCCCAGCATTTT. This gives the protein CASSLGVNQPQHF.

The CDR3 sequence is CASSLGALAGATEQYF. The DNA for the CDR3 is TGCGCCAGCAGCTTGGGCGCGCTAGCGGGAGCCACCGAGCAGTACTTC. The chain joins TRBV5-1 to TRBJ2-7, with 10 bases fitting TRBD2. The germline gives CDR1 SGHRS, CDR2 YFSETQ. The trim removed 0 bases at V and 6 bases at J, leaving 9 bases unmatched. This CDR3 comprises 16 residues.

This chain links TRBV6-5 with TRBJ2-7; 9 bases map to TRBD1. After removal of 0 bases from V and 2 bases from J, the junction contained 5 bases not matched to a gene. Germline assignment: CDR1 MNHEY and CDR2 SVGAGI. The CDR3 spans 16 residues. The CDR3 sequence is CASSYSLTGGTYEQYF. As DNA, the CDR3 is TGTGCCAGCAGTTACTCTTTGACAGGGGGAACCTACGAGCAGTACTTC.

This clone occurred a few times. The rearrangement uses TRBV11-2 and TRBJ1-2; maybe TRBD1 (6 bases). From germline, CDR1 is SGHAT and CDR2 FQNNGV. Trimming pared 4 bases from V and 6 bases from J, leaving 18 bases between. CDR3 length: 15 residues. The CDR3 spells CASSSRDAGGHGYTF. CDR3 sequence (DNA): TGTGCCAGCAGCTCCCGGGACGCTGGGGGCCATGGCTACACCTTC. The entire variable domain, with the rest obtained from reference TRBV11-2 and TRBJ1-2, is as follows: EAGVAQSPRYKIIEKRQSVAFWCNPISGHATLYWYQQILGQGPKLLIQFQNNGVVDDSQLPKDRFSAERLKGVDSTLKIQPAKLEDSAVYLCASSSRDAGGHGYTFGSGTRLTVV.